These 24 T cell receptor beta chains were all obtained from the same sample, sequenced in a study of shared clonotypes between healthy human individuals. The table came from immunoSEQ multiplex PCR; TCRdb's copy has only in-frame clones and leaves some out. The sample yields some 2,100,000 clones, approximately 94% seen once. Sequenced material: naive CD4+ T cells sorted from blood. Subset in this sample: CD45RA+ positively selected. These receptors were taken from a man aged 18 to 30 in good health.

V is TRBV6-5 and J is TRBJ1-2; D unclear. This CDR3 contains 14 residues. Trimming pared 2 bases from V and 5 bases from J, leaving 12 bases between. Germline CDR1 reads MNHEY; CDR2 reads SVGAGI. The DNA of the CDR3 is TGTGCCAGCAGTTACCCAGACATCATTTATGGCTACACCTTC. This sequence encodes CASSYPDIIYGYTF.

The V gene is TRBV7-2, the J gene TRBJ2-7; D is unclear. The V gene's germline CDR1 is SGHTA and CDR2 FQGNSA. V lost 5 bases to trimming and J lost 4 bases, with 18 bases between them. CDR3 length equals 15 residues. DNA of the CDR3: TGTGCCAGCAGCCGACCCCCATCACACTCTTACGAGCAGTACTTC. This codes for CASSRPPSHSYEQYF.

This chain connects TRBV12-5 to TRBJ2-5; 8 nucleotides agree with TRBD1. Germline CDR1 and CDR2: LGHNT and FRNRAP. J gave up 7 bases and V 2 bases, and 12 bases lay outside the gene matches. The CDR3 spans 16 residues. The CDR3 here is CASGLKNGRGHRTQYF. The DNA of the CDR3 is TGTGCTAGTGGTTTGAAAAACGGCAGGGGGCACCGGACCCAGTACTTC.

The chain employs TRBV27 and TRBJ2-7; a possible D gene is TRBD2 (5 bases). From germline, CDR1 is MNHEY and CDR2 SMNVEV (reference sequence). This CDR3 region has 14 residues. V was cut by 2 bases and J by 4 bases, with 12 bases left in between. The DNA of the CDR3 is TGTGCCAGCAGTTTAAAGTACGGAGGTTACGAGCAGTACTTC. This sequence encodes CASSLKYGGYEQYF.

The chain employs TRBV6-5 and TRBJ1-2; 7 nucleotides agree with TRBD1. V shed 6 bases, J shed 7 bases, and the junction held 8 bases outside the gene matches. Germline V CDR1 and CDR2: MNHEY, SVGAGI. The CDR3 runs to 13 residues. The CDR3 loop reads CASSLTTGRGYTF. The CDR3 nucleotides are TGTGCCAGCAGCCTTACGACAGGGCGTGGCTACACCTTC.

This chain joins TRBV30 and TRBJ2-3; 11 bases are a match to TRBD2. Germline V CDR1 and CDR2: GTSNPN, SVGIG (reference sequence). The CDR3 length is 16 residues. V shed 6 bases, J shed 2 bases, and the junction held 10 bases outside the gene matches. The CDR3 DNA reads TGTGCCTGTTTGCCGGGACTAGCGGTTCTCACAGATACGCAGTATTTT. As protein: CACLPGLAVLTDTQYF.

As for this clone: This same CDR3 is encoded by further DNA sequences in the sample. The CDR3 is CATSRAGYGYTF. The DNA for the CDR3 is TGTGCCACCAGCAGAGCAGGGTATGGCTACACCTTC. The chain couples TRBV15 to TRBJ1-2; D perhaps matches TRBD1 (5 bases). The germline gives CDR1 LNHNV, CDR2 YYDKDF (reference sequence). There are 12 residues in the CDR3. Trimming shortened V by 1 base and J by 5 bases, and 5 bases separated the two germline ends.

The chain has TRBV7-8 and TRBJ1-5; 8 bases are shared with TRBD1. V was clipped by 0 bases and J by 3 bases; unmatched bases: 7. This CDR3 has 17 amino acids. Germline V gene lookup returns CDR1 SGHVS and CDR2 FQNEAQ. The CDR3: CASSLAPGGINNQPQHF. Here the CDR3 DNA reads TGTGCCAGCAGCTTAGCACCAGGGGGCATCAACAATCAGCCCCAGCATTTT.

The gene calls are TRBV5-1 and TRBJ2-2; D possibly matches TRBD1 or TRBD2 (6 bases each). The germline V and J ends were trimmed by 2 bases and 0 bases, with 14 bases remaining between them. Germline V lookup: CDR1 SGHRS, CDR2 YFSETQ. The CDR3 length is 17 residues. The CDR3 DNA reads TGCGCCAGCAGCTTCCCCGGGGGCGTCGCGAACACCGGGGAGCTGTTTTTT. Protein sequence: CASSFPGGVANTGELFF. Drawing the rest from reference TRBV5-1 and TRBJ2-2, the complete variable domain is KAGVTQTPRYLIKTRGQQVTLSCSPISGHRSVSWYQQTPGQGLQFLFEYFSETQRNKGNFPGRFSGRQFSNSRSEMNVSTLELGDSALYLCASSFPGGVANTGELFFGEGSRLTVL.

The table lists this clone with a count of one. The genes are TRBV6-5 and TRBJ1-2; the match to TRBD1 covers 8 bases. The ends lost 8 bases at V and 10 bases at J; junction bases unmatched: 6. From germline, CDR1 is MNHEY and CDR2 SVGAGI. CDR3 length: 11 residues. CDR3 in DNA: TGTGCCAGCGGGGGGACAGGTCTCTACACCTTC. This encodes CASGGTGLYTF.

As for this clone: Distinct nucleotide sequences in the sample also encode this CDR3. The chain joins TRBV29-1 to TRBJ1-2, with a possible D match to TRBD1 (5 bases). Trimming cost V 6 bases and J 3 bases, with 11 bases left between them. Germline CDR1 and CDR2: SQVTM and ANQGSEA. The CDR3 runs to 12 residues. The DNA for the CDR3 is TGCAGCGTCATCCAGGGAGACTATGGCTACACCTTC. The encoded protein is CSVIQGDYGYTF.

The chain combines TRBV2 with TRBJ1-3; 8 bases map to TRBD1. This CDR3 is 14 amino acids long. The germline V gene has CDR1 SNHLY and CDR2 FYNNEI. Trimming removed 6 bases from V and 3 bases from J; junction bases left unmatched: 4. The DNA of the CDR3 is TGTGCCAGCAGACTGACAGGGGATGGAAACACCATATATTTT. Protein sequence: CASRLTGDGNTIYF.

The rearrangement joins TRBV11-2 to TRBJ2-2; the match to TRBD2 covers 8 bases. Losses at the gene ends were 5 bases for V and 0 bases for J; bases not matched to a gene: 8. This CDR3 region has 17 residues. CDR1 and CDR2 from the germline V gene are SGHAT and FQNNGV. The CDR3: CASSPRFSGANTGELFF. DNA for the CDR3: TGTGCCAGCAGCCCCCGTTTTAGCGGGGCGAACACCGGGGAGCTGTTTTTT.

V usage is TRBV28 and J usage is TRBJ2-7, with no clear D. Germline V lookup: CDR1 MDHEN, CDR2 SYDVKM. The germline V and J ends were trimmed by 8 bases and 3 bases, with 8 bases remaining between them. The CDR3 totals 11 residues. CDR3 nucleotide sequence: TGTGCCAGCTGTGGCCTCTACGAGCAGTACTTC. As protein: CASCGLYEQYF.

Concerning this clone itself: At the DNA level, this CDR3 is encoded by other sequences in the same sample as well. This rearrangement joins TRBV9 to TRBJ2-1, with D unclear. CDR3 length equals 15 residues. The germline V gene encodes CDR1 SGDLS and CDR2 YYNGEE. V was pared by 0 bases and J by 0 bases, with 7 bases between. This CDR3 reads CASSVDPSSYNEQFF. In nucleotides, the CDR3 is TGTGCCAGCAGCGTAGATCCGAGCTCCTACAATGAGCAGTTCTTC.

The chain couples TRBV5-6 to TRBJ2-2; no definite D call. Deletions cut 4 bases from V and 4 bases from J, with 17 bases between. Germline CDR1 is SGHDT and CDR2 is YYEEEE. This CDR3 has 16 amino acids. CDR3 bases: TGTGCCAGCAGCGTACGGTCCGTAACTGGCACCGGGGAGCTGTTTTTT. Amino acid sequence: CASSVRSVTGTGELFF. Using reference TRBV5-6 and TRBJ2-2 for the parts outside the CDR3, the full variable domain is DAGVTQSPTHLIKTRGQQVTLRCSPKSGHDTVSWYQQALGQGPQFIFQYYEEEERQRGNFPDRFSGHQFPNYSSELNVNALLLGDSALYLCASSVRSVTGTGELFFGEGSRLTVL.

This chain joins TRBV4-1 and TRBJ2-5; D possibly corresponds to TRBD1 (6 bases). Per the germline V gene, CDR1 is MGHRA and CDR2 is YSYEKL. V dropped 4 bases and J dropped 5 bases, with 17 bases sitting between them. The CDR3 is 15 amino acids. Written as DNA, the CDR3 is TGCGCCAGCAGCCGCAAACAGGGTAGTGGGGAGACCCAGTACTTC. It yields the protein CASSRKQGSGETQYF.

The chain combines TRBV6-5 with TRBJ2-7, with 11 bases aligning to TRBD2. J gave up 5 bases and V 6 bases, and 3 bases lay outside the gene matches. This CDR3 has 13 residues. Germline values: CDR1 MNHEY, CDR2 SVGAGI. This chain's CDR3 is CASRSSGRHEQYF. The CDR3 region has the DNA TGTGCCAGCAGGTCTAGCGGGAGGCACGAGCAGTACTTC.

The chain joins TRBV7-9 to TRBJ2-7; D remains unclear. The V gene lost 7 bases and the J gene lost 3 bases, with 7 bases spanning the gap. CDR3 length equals 11 residues. The germline V gene encodes CDR1 SEHNR and CDR2 FQNEAQ (reference sequence). Written as DNA, the CDR3 is TGTGCCAGCACTAGTGGCTACGAGCAGTACTTC. Its protein is CASTSGYEQYF.

V gene TRBV30 combines with J gene TRBJ2-7; 13 nucleotides line up with TRBD2. The germline V gene encodes CDR1 GTSNPN and CDR2 SVGIG (reference sequence). The CDR3 has 13 amino acids. The V segment lost 7 bases and the J segment 3 bases; nucleotides outside the gene matches: 3. The CDR3 sequence is CASGLAGVYEQYF. In DNA form, the CDR3 reads TGTGCCTCCGGACTAGCGGGGGTCTACGAGCAGTACTTC.

The chain links TRBV18 to TRBJ2-1, with 10 bases that match TRBD2. The CDR3 contains 16 residues. V lost 3 bases, J lost 5 bases, and 7 bases stayed unmatched. From germline, CDR1 is KGHSH and CDR2 LQKENI. CDR3 in amino acids: CASSPEGSGRDNEQFF. The CDR3 region has the DNA TGTGCCAGCTCACCCGAGGGGAGCGGGAGGGACAATGAGCAGTTCTTC.

About this clone: The identical CDR3 is also encoded by other nucleotide sequences in the sample. The rearrangement uses TRBV30 and TRBJ1-1; D is uncertain. The germline V and J ends were trimmed by 0 bases and 1 base, with 6 bases remaining between them. The CDR3 extends over 13 amino acids. CDR1 and CDR2 from the germline V gene are GTSNPN and SVGIG (reference sequence). The CDR3 region has the DNA TGTGCCTGGAGTGTCCGGGGGAACACTGAAGCTTTCTTT. This codes for CAWSVRGNTEAFF.

The J gene is TRBJ1-6, the V gene TRBV5-6; unclear D gene. The ends were cut back, 0 bases at V and 10 bases at J, with 8 bases in the middle. This CDR3 contains 13 residues. In germline, CDR1 is SGHDT, CDR2 YYEEEE. Here the CDR3 DNA reads TGTGCCAGCAGCTTGGTATATGAGTCACCCCTCCACTTT. The encoded protein is CASSLVYESPLHF.

This rearrangement joins TRBV19 to TRBJ1-6; D is undetermined. CDR1 is LNHDA, CDR2 SQIVND, per germline (reference sequence). Trimming cost V 5 bases and J 6 bases, with 8 bases left between them. There are 13 residues in the CDR3. CDR3 nucleotide sequence: TGTGCCAGTAGTGAGGTGTTTAATTCACCCCTCCACTTT. Protein sequence: CASSEVFNSPLHF.